This T cell receptor beta chain was found in a study of shared T cell receptors in the human thymus. In germline, CDR1 is SGHRS, CDR2 YFSETQ. Trimming shortened V by 5 bases and J by 5 bases, and 13 bases separated the two germline ends. CDR3 length: 13 residues. Sequenced by immunoSEQ multiplex PCR; TCRdb stores in-frame clones only, minus some. The table lists 550,000 to 800,000 clones, approximately 83% of them singletons, with more than 0.01% in the top ten. These data are also associated with another study on human thymus T cells. That work states: Related work showed strongly overlapping thymic repertoires across unrelated individuals.

Sequenced material: thymocytes. The TCR was taken from a girl less than two years old with a congenital heart defect. This chain links TRBV5-1 with TRBJ1-2, with D possibly matching TRBD1 (6 bases). The CDR3 bases are TGCGCCAGCAGTAGGTACAGGGTTTATGGCTACACCTTC. Its protein product is CASSRYRVYGYTF. The variable domain in full, completed from reference TRBV5-1 and TRBJ1-2, reads KAGVTQTPRYLIKTRGQQVTLSCSPISGHRSVSWYQQTPGQGLQFLFEYFSETQRNKGNFPGRFSGRQFSNSRSEMNVSTLELGDSALYLCASSRYRVYGYTFGSGTRLTVV.